Described below is a single T cell receptor beta chain sequence and its context. The sample comes from a study of T cell changes during pregnancy in multiple sclerosis. Sequencing was performed with immunoSEQ multiplex PCR; in TCRdb, only in-frame clones are kept and a portion is missing. The sample has around 100,000 clones; 90% to 95% are singletons. The CDR3 extends over 16 amino acids. Germline CDR1 is SGHDT and CDR2 is YYEEEE. V was shortened by 3 bases and J by 1 base, with 14 bases between the two germline ends. This clonotype originated in a female donor with multiple sclerosis, enrolled in a pregnancy study. Sample: peripheral blood, taken after pregnancy. The chain carries TRBV5-6 and TRBJ2-1; D might be TRBD1 (6 bases). This CDR3 is CASSSPRDMSYNEQFF. Here the CDR3 DNA reads TGTGCCAGCAGCTCACCCCGGGACATGTCCTACAATGAGCAGTTCTTC.